The 14 T cell receptor beta chains in this list originate from one sample, sequenced in a study of follicular helper T cells after annual influenza vaccination. Stated time point: 2014-2015 season, pre-vaccination. Some clones are missing from TCRdb's copy, which holds only in-frame ones; the method was immunoSEQ multiplex PCR. The sample has about 27,000 clones, around 80% seen once. The sample consisted of CXCR5+ CD38- circulating T follicular helper cells from blood, taken on the day of influenza vaccination. Subset described: circulating Tfh, non-naive CD4+CXCR5+PD-1+ (ICOS+CD38+ or ICOS-CD38-). The receptors originated from an adult who received the influenza vaccine.

The chain couples TRBV30 to TRBJ2-3; a possible D gene is TRBD1 (6 bases). The V end was cut by 2 bases, the J end by 5 bases, with 17 bases between. The germline CDR1 and CDR2 sequences are GTSNPN and SVGIG (reference sequence). The CDR3 is 15 residues long. The DNA for the CDR3 is TGTGCCTGGAGTTCAGGACAGCTGGATGAAGATACGCAGTATTTT. This encodes CAWSSGQLDEDTQYF.

The chain is built from TRBV2 and TRBJ1-3; 9 bases agree with TRBD1. The CDR3 sequence is 17 residues long. V was clipped by 7 bases and J by 0 bases; unmatched bases: 10. CDR1 SNHLY and CDR2 FYNNEI come from the germline V gene. In DNA, the CDR3 is TGTGCCAGCATCGTGGACAGGGGCCGTGTCTCTGGAAACACCATATATTTT. It translates to CASIVDRGRVSGNTIYF.

This clone came up once. V gene TRBV7-2 combines with J gene TRBJ2-3, with TRBD1 matching 7 bases. The CDR3 contains 16 residues. V lost 2 bases and J lost 7; bases outside the gene matches: 12. CDR1 SGHTA and CDR2 FQGNSA come from the germline V gene. The CDR3 loop reads CASSLKGGPTGNTQYF. Written as DNA, the CDR3 is TGTGCCAGCAGCTTAAAAGGGGGACCGACAGGGAATACGCAGTATTTT.

This clone was detected only once. Other DNA sequences in the same sample also yield this CDR3. The chain has TRBV19 and TRBJ1-5, with D possibly being TRBD1 (6 bases). Trimming left V 5 bases short and J 4 bases short, with 18 bases between. This CDR3 is built from 16 residues. Germline CDR1 reads LNHDA; CDR2 reads SQIVND (reference sequence). The CDR3 DNA is TGTGCCAGTAGTGGAGGACACAGGGTAGGAAATCAGCCCCAGCATTTT. Its protein is CASSGGHRVGNQPQHF.

The genes are TRBV19 and TRBJ1-1; the D is unclear. With 8 bases removed from V and 5 bases from J, the gap between germline ends came to 15 bases. Germline lookup yields CDR1 LNHDA and CDR2 SQIVND (reference sequence). The CDR3 spans 13 residues. The CDR3 DNA sequence: TGTGCCAGTCATGGCAGGAGGAGTACTGAAGCTTTCTTT. Protein sequence: CASHGRRSTEAFF.

The V call is TRBV7-3, the J call TRBJ1-1; D gene ambiguous. The germline V gene has CDR1 SGHTA and CDR2 FQGTGA. Trimming left V 2 bases short and J 4 bases short, with 8 bases between. The CDR3 is 13 residues long. This CDR3 reads CASSLEGSTEAFF. In DNA, the CDR3 is TGTGCCAGCAGCTTAGAGGGAAGCACTGAAGCTTTCTTT.

CDR3: CASSDRGNSNQPQHF. The CDR3 DNA reads as TGTGCCAGCAGTGACAGAGGGAATAGCAATCAGCCCCAGCATTTT. This chain uses TRBV2 with TRBJ1-5; D is ambiguous. CDR1 is SNHLY and CDR2 is FYNNEI in the germline V gene. V lost 3 bases, J lost 0 bases, and 9 bases lay in between. The CDR3 consists of 15 residues.

The chain recombines TRBV6-5 with TRBJ1-6, with D perhaps TRBD1 (5 bases). The ends were cut back, 5 bases at V and 6 bases at J, with 11 bases in the middle. CDR3 size: 14 residues. CDR1 and CDR2 (germline): MNHEY, SVGAGI. CDR3 amino acids: CASSDRQTNSPLHF. The CDR3 bases are TGTGCCAGCAGTGACCGACAGACTAATTCACCCCTCCACTTT.

The sample holds one count of this clone. V gene TRBV9 combines with J gene TRBJ2-3; D unclear. This CDR3 is built from 13 residues. The V gene's germline CDR1 is SGDLS and CDR2 YYNGEE. Trimming removed 0 bases at V and 5 bases at J, with 7 bases between. The CDR3 nucleotides are TGTGCCAGCAGCGTAGCTACGGGAGATACGCAGTATTTT. Its protein product is CASSVATGDTQYF. Variable domain in full (rest from reference TRBV9 and TRBJ2-3): DSGVTQTPKHLITATGQRVTLRCSPRSGDLSVYWYQQSLDQGLQFLIQYYNGEERAKGNILERFSAQQFPDLHSELNLSSLELGDSALYFCASSVATGDTQYFGPGTRLTVL.

This clone was counted only a few times. The chain carries TRBV19 and TRBJ1-3; 9 nucleotides agree with TRBD1. Germline V gene data show CDR1 as LNHDA and CDR2 as SQIVND (reference sequence). The CDR3 extends over 17 amino acids. V lost 9 bases to trimming and J lost 8 bases; unmatched junction nucleotides: 20. The CDR3 DNA is TGTGCCAGCTATTCCGGGACAGGGTGGGCAGTCGGAGACACCATATATTTT. Amino acids: CASYSGTGWAVGDTIYF. Supplemented by reference TRBV19 and TRBJ1-3, the full variable domain reads DGGITQSPKYLFRKEGQNVTLSCEQNLNHDAMYWYRQDPGQGLRLIYYSQIVNDFQKGDIAEGYSVSREKKESFPLTVTSAQKNPTAFYLCASYSGTGWAVGDTIYFGEGSWLTVV.

This clone was seen a handful of times. This chain joins TRBV4-2 and TRBJ2-3; 11 bases match TRBD2. The CDR3 is 17 amino acids. Germline V gene sequence: CDR1 LGHNA, CDR2 YNFKEQ. Losses at the gene ends were 0 bases for V and 2 bases for J; bases not matched to a gene: 4. CDR3 sequence reads: CASSQETSGGITDTQYF. CDR3 DNA: TGTGCCAGCAGCCAAGAAACTAGCGGGGGAATCACAGATACGCAGTATTTT.

This rearrangement joins TRBV4-2 to TRBJ2-5; perhaps TRBD2 as D (5 bases). Germline V CDR1 and CDR2: LGHNA, YNFKEQ. V was shortened by 1 base and J by 5 bases, with 17 bases between the two germline ends. This CDR3 has 16 residues. The CDR3, as DNA: TGTGCCAGCAGCCAAGCGCCCGGGGAGACGGGGGAGACCCAGTACTTC. Translating gives CASSQAPGETGETQYF.

The genes are TRBV6-6 and TRBJ2-7; a weak D match, TRBD2 (5 bases). The CDR3 extends over 16 amino acids. Trimming shortened V by 5 bases and J by 1 base, and 18 bases separated the two germline ends. The germline V gene has CDR1 MNHNY and CDR2 SVGAGI (reference sequence). CDR3 amino acids: CASSPLASSDSYEQYF. CDR3 coding DNA: TGTGCCAGCAGTCCCTTGGCTAGCAGTGATTCCTACGAGCAGTACTTC.

The chain carries TRBV6-6 and TRBJ2-5; the match to TRBD2 covers 10 bases. With V trimmed by 4 bases and J by 11 bases, 16 bases remained unmatched. The CDR3 sequence is 16 residues long. Germline CDR1 and CDR2: MNHNY and SVGAGI (reference sequence). The CDR3 reads CASSSVGGLAMSEQYF. The CDR3 DNA is TGTGCCAGCAGTTCCGTCGGGGGACTAGCGATGTCTGAGCAGTACTTC.